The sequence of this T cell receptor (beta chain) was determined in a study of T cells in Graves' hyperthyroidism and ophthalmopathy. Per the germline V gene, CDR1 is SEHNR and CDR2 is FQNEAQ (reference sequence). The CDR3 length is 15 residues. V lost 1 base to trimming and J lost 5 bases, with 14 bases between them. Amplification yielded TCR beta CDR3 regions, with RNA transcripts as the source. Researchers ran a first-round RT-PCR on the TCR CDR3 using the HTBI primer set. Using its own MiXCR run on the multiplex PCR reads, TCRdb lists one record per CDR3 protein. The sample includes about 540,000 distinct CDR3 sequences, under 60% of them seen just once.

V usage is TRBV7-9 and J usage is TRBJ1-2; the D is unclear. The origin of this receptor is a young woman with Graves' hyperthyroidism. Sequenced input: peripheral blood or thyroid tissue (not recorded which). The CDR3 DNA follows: TGTGCCAGCAGCTTAGTCTCTGGACCAAATTATGGCTACACCTTC. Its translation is CASSLVSGPNYGYTF.